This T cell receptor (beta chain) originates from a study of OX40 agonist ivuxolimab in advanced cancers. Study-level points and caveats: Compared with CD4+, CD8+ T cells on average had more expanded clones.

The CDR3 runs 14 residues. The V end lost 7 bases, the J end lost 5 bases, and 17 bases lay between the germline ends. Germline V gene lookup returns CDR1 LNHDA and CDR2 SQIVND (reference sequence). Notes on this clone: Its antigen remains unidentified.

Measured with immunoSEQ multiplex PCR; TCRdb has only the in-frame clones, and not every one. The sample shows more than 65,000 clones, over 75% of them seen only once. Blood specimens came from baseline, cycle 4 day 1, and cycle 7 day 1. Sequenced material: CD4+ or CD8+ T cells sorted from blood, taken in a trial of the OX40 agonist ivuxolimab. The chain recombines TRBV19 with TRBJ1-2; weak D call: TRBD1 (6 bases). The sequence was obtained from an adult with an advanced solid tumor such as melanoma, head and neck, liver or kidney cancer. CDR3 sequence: CASIGNRVGYGYTF. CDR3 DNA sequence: TGTGCCAGTATAGGGAACAGGGTTGGTTATGGCTACACCTTC.